A selection of T cell receptor beta chains follows, all from one sample in a study of regulatory T cells in long-lasting Graves disease. Using its own MiXCR run on the multiplex PCR reads, TCRdb lists one record per CDR3 protein. The table shows roughly 420,000 distinct CDR3 sequences, with 12% to 15% occurring only once. The sample was also reused in another study, on T cells in Graves' hyperthyroidism and ophthalmopathy.

The sample was peripheral blood mononuclear cells (PBMCs), taken at new diagnosis, from a patient treated with antithyroid drugs. These receptor sequences come from a woman aged 50 to 60 with Graves disease. The CDR3 runs from the conserved cysteine through the conserved F or W. The order of the fields is clone size, J gene, V gene, D gene, CDR3 DNA, CDR3 protein. A D gene is named only where the DNA matches it firmly. The size entry is marked missing in some rows and otherwise reads once, few, many or a size class.

NA,TRBJ1-6,TRBV18,TRBD1,TGTGCCAGCTCACCTGAGACAGTGGGACAGGGTAATTCACCCCTCCACTTT,CASSPETVGQGNSPLHF
few,TRBJ1-3,TRBV29-1,TRBD1,TGCAGCGTTGTCCGGGACAGCTCTGGAAACACCATATATTTT,CSVVRDSSGNTIYF
many,TRBJ1-4,TRBV12-3/TRBV12-4,TRBD1,TGTGCCAGCAGTTCCGGGACAGACGAAAAACTGTTTTTT,CASSSGTDEKLFF
NA,TRBJ2-1,TRBV3-1,NA,TGTGCCAGCAGCCTCCCTGGGCTAGCGATCAACAATGAGCAGTTCTTC,CASSLPGLAINNEQFF
NA,TRBJ2-7,TRBV11-2,NA,TGTGCCAGCAGCTTAGTTGCGGAGGGGGGCGCCGAGCAGTACTTC,CASSLVAEGGAEQYF
NA,TRBJ2-7,TRBV28,NA,TGTGCCAGCACCCAGGGCTCCTACGAGCAGTACTTC,CASTQGSYEQYF
NA,TRBJ2-5,TRBV29-1,NA,TGCAGCGTTGATCCCAGTCAAGAGACCCAGTACTTC,CSVDPSQETQYF
NA,TRBJ2-7,TRBV5-1,TRBD1,TGCGCCAGCAGCCCCGAGGGACAGGGAGGTCGTTACGAGCAGTACTTC,CASSPEGQGGRYEQYF
many,TRBJ1-1,TRBV27,NA,TGTGCCAGCAGCAACGGAGCAAACACTGAAGCTTTCTTT,CASSNGANTEAFF
many,TRBJ2-5,TRBV20-1,TRBD2,TGCAGTGCTACAAAAGCGGGAGTGGAGACCCAGTACTTC,CSATKAGVETQYF
many,TRBJ1-2,TRBV6-1,NA,TGTGCCAGCAAGAGCGCGGAGGGGTTCAGCTATGGCTACACCTTC,CASKSAEGFSYGYTF
few,TRBJ1-2,TRBV4-2,NA,TGTGCCAGCAGCCAAGAATGGGGCGCAGGGGCCTATGGCTACACCTTC,CASSQEWGAGAYGYTF
few,TRBJ2-1,TRBV19,TRBD2,TGTGCCACCTGGACTAGCGGGTGGGGCCATGAGCAGTTCTTC,CATWTSGWGHEQFF
many,TRBJ1-4,TRBV12-3/TRBV12-4,NA,TGTGCCAGCAGTTCTCCGCGGACGGTCGGGTATGAAAAACTGTTTTTT,CASSSPRTVGYEKLFF
many,TRBJ2-3,TRBV30,TRBD2,TGTGCCTGGAGTGTAGACGCGGGAGTACTCACAGATACGCAGTATTTT,CAWSVDAGVLTDTQYF
many,TRBJ1-1,TRBV6-1,NA,TGTGCCAGCAGTGTCACGACAGGCGGGGGCACTGAAGCTTTCTTT,CASSVTTGGGTEAFF
many,TRBJ1-5,TRBV27,TRBD1,TGTGCCAGCCGGACAGGGCCTTCAAGCAATCAGCCCCAGCATTTT,CASRTGPSSNQPQHF
NA,TRBJ1-2,TRBV25-1,TRBD1,TGTGCCAGCAGTATGACAGGGGGCATGGGGAATGGCTACACCTTC,CASSMTGGMGNGYTF
many,TRBJ2-7,TRBV12-5,TRBD2,TGTGCTAGTGGTTTGGCAGGACTAGCGGGAGTCCCTTACGAGCAGTACTTC,CASGLAGLAGVPYEQYF
NA,TRBJ1-2,TRBV30,TRBD1,TGTGCCTTTATCACCGGGACAGGGGTTGGCTATGGCTACACCTTC,CAFITGTGVGYGYTF
many,TRBJ2-5,TRBV20-1,NA,TGCAGTGCTAGAAAGCCGGGACACAAACAAGAGACCCAGTACTTC,CSARKPGHKQETQYF
NA,TRBJ1-1,TRBV18,NA,TGTGGCAGCTCACCAGGGGCGCGGGGTGCACGATGGACTGAAGCTTTCTTT,CGSSPGARGARWTEAFF
NA,TRBJ2-7,TRBV29-1,TRBD1,TGCAGCGCACGGGACAGGAACTCCTACGAGCAGTACTTC,CSARDRNSYEQYF
few,TRBJ2-1,TRBV6-2/TRBV6-3,TRBD2,TGTGCCAGCAGAGCCCTAGCGGGAGGTATCAATGAGCAGTTCTTC,CASRALAGGINEQFF
many,TRBJ1-5,TRBV18,NA,TGTGCCAGCTCACCACTAGTTAGCAATCAGCCCCAGCATTTT,CASSPLVSNQPQHF
many,TRBJ2-2,TRBV9,TRBD2,TGTGCCAGCAGCCGCTTCACTAGCGGGAGAGGAACGACCGGGGAGCTGTTTTTT,CASSRFTSGRGTTGELFF
few,TRBJ2-2,TRBV19,TRBD1,TGTGCCAGTAAGGGACAGGGGAACACCGGGGAGCTGTTTTTT,CASKGQGNTGELFF
NA,TRBJ1-4,TRBV20-1,TRBD1,TGCAGTGCTAGACCCATCATGAGGGGGCATAATGAAAAACTGTTTTTT,CSARPIMRGHNEKLFF
NA,TRBJ1-6,TRBV18,TRBD1,TGTGCCAGCTCACCATCGACAGGGGATGTGAATTCACCCCTCCACTTT,CASSPSTGDVNSPLHF
many,TRBJ2-6,TRBV6-2/TRBV6-3,NA,TGTGCCAGCAGTTACTCGAACAGGGCCTCTGGGGCCAACGTCCTGACTTTC,CASSYSNRASGANVLTF
few,TRBJ2-1,TRBV29-1,NA,TGCAGCGTTCAGGTGACAGAGCAGTTCTTC,CSVQVTEQFF
NA,TRBJ2-7,TRBV12-3/TRBV12-4,NA,TGTGCCAGCACCCGAAATGTATTCAACTCCTACGAGCAGTACTTC,CASTRNVFNSYEQYF
many,TRBJ2-2,TRBV11-2,NA,TGTGCCAGCAGATTGGAAAGTTCTTACACCGGGGAGCTGTTTTTT,CASRLESSYTGELFF
NA,TRBJ2-5,TRBV19,TRBD2,TGTGCCAGCCTCCCGAGGGCAATAGCGGGAAGCGGAGAGACCCAGTACTTC,CASLPRAIAGSGETQYF
few,TRBJ2-1,TRBV6-1,TRBD1,TGTGCCAGCAGTGACCAGGGGGCGATGGAATACAATGAGCAGTTCTTC,CASSDQGAMEYNEQFF
few,TRBJ2-2,TRBV28,TRBD1,TGTGCCAGCACTCAAGGGACAGGGCTTCGGATCCGAACAAACACCGGGGAGCTGTTTTTT,CASTQGTGLRIRTNTGELFF
few,TRBJ1-1,TRBV2,NA,TGTGCCAGCAAATCCCAGGGTGGGAGCACTGAAGCTTTCTTT,CASKSQGGSTEAFF
few,TRBJ1-1,TRBV30,TRBD1,TGTGCCCGGAAAGGACAGGGGGCAGGAGCTGAAGCTTTCTTT,CARKGQGAGAEAFF
many,TRBJ2-1,TRBV30,TRBD2,TGTGCTTACGACCGGGGAGGGGTTGAGCAGTTCTTC,CAYDRGGVEQFF
NA,TRBJ2-1,TRBV4-1,NA,TGCGCCAGCAGCCAAGAAGAAGGGCCATATGAGCAGTTCTTC,CASSQEEGPYEQFF
few,TRBJ2-1,TRBV9,TRBD1,TGTGCCAGCAGCGGGGACAGGGAGGACAATGAGCAGTTCTTC,CASSGDREDNEQFF
many,TRBJ1-1,TRBV12-3/TRBV12-4,TRBD1,TGTGCCAGCAGAGGACAGGAGACGAACACTGAAGCTTTCTTT,CASRGQETNTEAFF
many,TRBJ2-1,TRBV11-1,NA,TGTGCCAGCAGCCAGAAAAGAGAAGCAGGTTACAATGAGCAGTTCTTC,CASSQKREAGYNEQFF
NA,TRBJ1-5,TRBV20-1,NA,TGCAGTGCTGCCGACAATCAGCCCCAGCATTTT,CSAADNQPQHF
NA,TRBJ2-1,TRBV18,NA,TGTGCCAGCTCAGCCCCGGGCTCTGGTGAGCAGTTCTTC,CASSAPGSGEQFF
few,TRBJ1-1,TRBV5-1,TRBD1,TGCGCCAGCAGCAGGGACAGACTAGAGAACACTGAAGCTTTCTTT,CASSRDRLENTEAFF
NA,TRBJ1-6,TRBV4-1,NA,TGCGCCAGCAGCCAAGAAGTCCGCCAGTATAATTCACCCCTCCACTTT,CASSQEVRQYNSPLHF
NA,TRBJ2-3,TRBV27,TRBD1,TGTGCCAGGACCCTCCACAGGGGTACCAGCACAGATACGCAGTATTTT,CARTLHRGTSTDTQYF
many,TRBJ2-1,TRBV5-1,TRBD1,TGTGCCAGCAGGACAGGCTCCTACAATGAGCAGTTCTTC,CASRTGSYNEQFF
NA,TRBJ2-1,TRBV3-1,NA,TGTGCCAGCAGCCAAGTAGCATGGGAGCAGTTCTTC,CASSQVAWEQFF
many,TRBJ2-3,TRBV6-1,TRBD2,TGTGCCAGCAGCACCGGGACTAGCGGGTCCCCAGATACGCAGTATTTT,CASSTGTSGSPDTQYF
few,TRBJ1-6,TRBV7-9,NA,TGTGCCAGCAGCTTAGTGGCCTCCGGGAATTCACCCCTCCACTTT,CASSLVASGNSPLHF
many,TRBJ2-2,TRBV10-2,TRBD1,TGCGCCAGCAGTGAGTCGCAGGACAGGGGGCGCGTCCGGGAGCTGTTTTTT,CASSESQDRGRVRELFF